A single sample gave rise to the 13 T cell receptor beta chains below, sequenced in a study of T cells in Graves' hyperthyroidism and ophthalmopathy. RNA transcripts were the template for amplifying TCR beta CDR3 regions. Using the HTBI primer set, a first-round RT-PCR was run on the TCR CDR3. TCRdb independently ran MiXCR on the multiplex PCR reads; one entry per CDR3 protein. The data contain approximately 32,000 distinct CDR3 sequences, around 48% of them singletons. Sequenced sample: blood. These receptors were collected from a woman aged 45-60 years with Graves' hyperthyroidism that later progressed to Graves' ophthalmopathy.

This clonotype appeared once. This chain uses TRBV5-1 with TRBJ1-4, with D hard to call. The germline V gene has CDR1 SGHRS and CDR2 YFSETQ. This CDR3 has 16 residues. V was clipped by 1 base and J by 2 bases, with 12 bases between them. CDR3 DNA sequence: TGCGCCAGCAGCTTGCGAGCGGGGTGGACTAATGAAAAACTGTTTTTT. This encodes CASSLRAGWTNEKLFF.

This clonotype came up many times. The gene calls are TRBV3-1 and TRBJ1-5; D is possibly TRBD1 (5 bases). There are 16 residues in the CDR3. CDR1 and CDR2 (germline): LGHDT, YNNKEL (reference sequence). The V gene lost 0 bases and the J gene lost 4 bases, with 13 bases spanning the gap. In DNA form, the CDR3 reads TGTGCCAGCAGCCAAGAATCCGGGACCCAAAATCAGCCCCAGCATTTT. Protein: CASSQESGTQNQPQHF.

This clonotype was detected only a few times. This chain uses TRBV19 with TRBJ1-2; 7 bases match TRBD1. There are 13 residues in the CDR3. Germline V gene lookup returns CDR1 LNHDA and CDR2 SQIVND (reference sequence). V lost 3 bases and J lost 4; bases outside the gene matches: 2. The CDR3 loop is CASSIAGGYGYTF. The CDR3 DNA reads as TGTGCCAGTAGTATTGCAGGGGGCTATGGCTACACCTTC. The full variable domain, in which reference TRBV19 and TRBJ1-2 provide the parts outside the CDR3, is DGGITQSPKYLFRKEGQNVTLSCEQNLNHDAMYWYRQDPGQGLRLIYYSQIVNDFQKGDIAEGYSVSREKKESFPLTVTSAQKNPTAFYLCASSIAGGYGYTFGSGTRLTVV.

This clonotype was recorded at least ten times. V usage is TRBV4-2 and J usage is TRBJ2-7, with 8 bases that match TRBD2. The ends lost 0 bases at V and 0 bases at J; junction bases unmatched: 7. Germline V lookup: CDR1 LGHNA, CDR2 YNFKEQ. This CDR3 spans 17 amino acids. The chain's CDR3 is CASSQEEYGRDSYEQYF. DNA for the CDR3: TGTGCCAGCAGCCAAGAAGAATACGGGAGGGACTCCTACGAGCAGTACTTC.

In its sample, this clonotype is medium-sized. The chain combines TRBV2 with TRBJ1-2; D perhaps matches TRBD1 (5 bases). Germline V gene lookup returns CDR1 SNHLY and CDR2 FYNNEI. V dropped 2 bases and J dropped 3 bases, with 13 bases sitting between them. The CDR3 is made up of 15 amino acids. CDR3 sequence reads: CASSERGRAHYGYTF. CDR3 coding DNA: TGTGCCAGCAGTGAACGAGGCAGGGCGCACTATGGCTACACCTTC.

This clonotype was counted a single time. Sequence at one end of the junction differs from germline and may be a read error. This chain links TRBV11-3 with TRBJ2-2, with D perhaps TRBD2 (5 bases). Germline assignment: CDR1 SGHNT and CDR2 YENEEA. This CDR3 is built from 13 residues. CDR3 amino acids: CASSVGNTGELFF. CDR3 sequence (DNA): TGTGCCAGCAGTGTGGGGAACACCGGGGAGCTGTTCTTT.

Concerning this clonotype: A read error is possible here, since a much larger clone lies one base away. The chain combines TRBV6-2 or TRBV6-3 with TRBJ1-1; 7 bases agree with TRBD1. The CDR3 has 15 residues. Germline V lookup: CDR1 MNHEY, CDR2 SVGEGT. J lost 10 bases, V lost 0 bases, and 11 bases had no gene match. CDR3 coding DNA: TGTGCCAGCAGTTACTCCCGACAGGGTGGGGGGCGAGCTTTCTTT. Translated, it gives CASSYSRQGGGRAFF.

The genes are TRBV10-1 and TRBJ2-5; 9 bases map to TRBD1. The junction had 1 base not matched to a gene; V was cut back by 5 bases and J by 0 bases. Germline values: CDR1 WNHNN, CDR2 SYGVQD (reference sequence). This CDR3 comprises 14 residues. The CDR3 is CASSRTGDQETQYF. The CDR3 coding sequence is TGCGCCAGCAGTCGGACAGGGGACCAAGAGACCCAGTACTTC.

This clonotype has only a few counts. The CDR3 here is CASSTSGLAVKTQHF. As DNA, the CDR3 is TGTGCCAGTAGTACGTCGGGACTAGCTGTAAAGACCCAGCATTTT. The chain carries TRBV19 and TRBJ1-5; tentatively, D is TRBD1 (5 bases). The V gene's germline CDR1 is LNHDA and CDR2 SQIVND (reference sequence). V lost 4 bases to trimming and J lost 11 bases, with 21 bases between them. This CDR3 spans 15 amino acids. Complete variable domain (other parts from reference TRBV19 and TRBJ1-5): DGGITQSPKYLFRKEGQNVTLSCEQNLNHDAMYWYRQDPGQGLRLIYYSQIVNDFQKGDIAEGYSVSREKKESFPLTVTSAQKNPTAFYLCASSTSGLAVKTQHFGDGTRLSIL.

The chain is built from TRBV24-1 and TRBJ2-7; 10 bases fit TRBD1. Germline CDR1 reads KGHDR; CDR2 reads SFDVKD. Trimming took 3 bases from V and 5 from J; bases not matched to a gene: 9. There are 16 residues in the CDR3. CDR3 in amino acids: CATSDLAGTGAHEQYF. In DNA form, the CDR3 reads TGTGCCACCAGTGATCTCGCGGGGACAGGGGCCCACGAGCAGTACTTC.

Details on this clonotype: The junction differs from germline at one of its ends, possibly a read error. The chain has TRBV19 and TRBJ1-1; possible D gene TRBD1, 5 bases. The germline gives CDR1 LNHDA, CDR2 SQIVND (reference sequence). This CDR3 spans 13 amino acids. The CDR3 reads CASSIQLDTEAFF. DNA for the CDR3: TGTGCCAGTAGTATCCAGCTGGACACTGAAGCTTTCTTC.

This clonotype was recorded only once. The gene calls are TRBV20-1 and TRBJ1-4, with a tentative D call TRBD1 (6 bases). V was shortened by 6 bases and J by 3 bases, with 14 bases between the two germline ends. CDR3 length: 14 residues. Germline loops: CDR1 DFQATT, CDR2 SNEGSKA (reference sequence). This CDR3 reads CSATGQTANEKLFF. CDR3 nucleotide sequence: TGCAGTGCCACCGGACAGACAGCTAATGAAAAACTGTTTTTT.

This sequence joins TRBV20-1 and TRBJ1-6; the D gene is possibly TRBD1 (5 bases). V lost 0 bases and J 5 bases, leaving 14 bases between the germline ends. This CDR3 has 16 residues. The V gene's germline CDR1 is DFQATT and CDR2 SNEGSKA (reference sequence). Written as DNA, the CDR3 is TGCAGTGCTAGAGAGGGCCGGGGGTATGATAATTCACCCCTCCACTTT. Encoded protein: CSAREGRGYDNSPLHF.